This T cell receptor beta chain was documented in a study of T cell repertoires in cytomegalovirus infection. Study-level information: The public TCR beta signatures pointed to both CMV infection and matching HLA type.

The CDR3 has 12 residues. Per the germline V gene, CDR1 is SQVTM and CDR2 is ANQGSEA. V lost 7 bases and J lost 4, with 13 bases in between. Each CDR3 protein is one row after TCRdb ran MiXCR on the reads. This repertoire shows 180,000 or so distinct CDR3 sequences, approximately 17% found once; its top ten account for 25%. The sample holds a few counts of this clonotype. The sample comprised CD8+ T cells from PBMCs. This clonotype originated in a human donor in good health (CMV status not recorded). Some clones in this sample may be carry-over from other donors' samples. This sequence joins TRBV29-1 and TRBJ1-2; no reliable D call. CDR3 bases: TGCAGCGCCCGACCTCACGGCTATGGCTACACCTTC. Its translation is CSARPHGYGYTF.